This TCR beta chain was recorded in a study of T cell responses to AZD1222 COVID-19 vaccine. Study observations and caveats: Following two doses of AZD1222, Spike-specific TCR breadth and depth rose. Repertoires were obtained only post-peak T cell response. Baseline antibody screening turned up just a handful of seropositive AZD1222 recipients.

TCRdb's copy holds only in-frame clones and misses some; the assay was immunoSEQ multiplex PCR. The sample has more than 95,000 clones, around nine tenths seen once. As regards this clone: As yet, its antigen is unknown.

The material sequenced was peripheral blood, taken 28 days after the second dose of the MenACWY control vaccine. The sequence was obtained from an adult who received the MenACWY meningococcal vaccine as a control.

The CDR3 loop reads CASSLGGGAPNEQFF. The CDR3 DNA reads TGTGCCAGCAGTTTGGGCGGGGGGGCCCCCAATGAGCAGTTCTTC. This rearrangement joins TRBV28 to TRBJ2-1; 9 nucleotides match TRBD2. Germline CDR1 and CDR2: MDHEN and SYDVKM. There are 15 residues in the CDR3. Trimming cost V 3 bases and J 6 bases; bases outside gene matches: 6.